This T cell receptor (beta chain) was retrieved from a study of CD8+ T cells in alopecia areata. As the sequencing template, cDNA was produced by extracting RNA and reverse transcribing it. Here immunoSEQ multiplex PCR was the method, and the copy in TCRdb shows in-frame clones only, minus some. The top ten clones hold approximately 1.7% of a sample with approximately 280,000 clones, roughly 50% of them seen once. Treatment in this sample: oral pan-JAK inhibitor, 5-10 mg twice daily. The V gene's germline CDR1 is MNHNY and CDR2 SVGAGI (reference sequence). CDR3 size: 11 residues. V lost 5 bases and J lost 10, with 9 bases in between.

This receptor was obtained from a human donor with alopecia areata. The input for sequencing was CD4+ T cells sorted from blood, taken at week 24, from a patient treated with tofacitinib. The chain employs TRBV6-6 and TRBJ2-1; D not resolved. Here the CDR3 reads CASSRTQEQFF. The CDR3 nucleotides read TGTGCCAGCAGTCGAACCCAGGAGCAGTTCTTC.